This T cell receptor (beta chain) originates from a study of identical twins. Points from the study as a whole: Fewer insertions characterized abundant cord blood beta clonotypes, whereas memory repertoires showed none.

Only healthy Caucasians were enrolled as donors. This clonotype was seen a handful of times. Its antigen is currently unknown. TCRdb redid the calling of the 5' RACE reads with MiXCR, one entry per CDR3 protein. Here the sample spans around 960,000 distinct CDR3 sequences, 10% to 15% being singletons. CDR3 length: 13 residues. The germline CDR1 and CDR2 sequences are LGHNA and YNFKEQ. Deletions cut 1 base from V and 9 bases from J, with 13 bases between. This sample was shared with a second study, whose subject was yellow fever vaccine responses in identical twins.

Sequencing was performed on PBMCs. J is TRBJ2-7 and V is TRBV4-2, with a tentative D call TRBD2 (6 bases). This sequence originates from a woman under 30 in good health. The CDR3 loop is CASSQGGGDGQYF. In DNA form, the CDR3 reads TGTGCCAGCAGCCAAGGCGGCGGGGACGGGCAGTACTTC.